The rows below give T cell receptor beta chains drawn from one sample of a study of liver allograft versus peripheral blood T cells. From the reads, TCRdb called clonotypes with MiXCR, one entry per CDR3 protein. In the table there are about 5,600 distinct CDR3 sequences, around 14% of which are singletons. The source of these receptors is a human patient who had a liver transplant. These T cells may partly come from the graft donor. The CDR3 runs from the conserved cysteine through the conserved F or W. Fields, in order: V gene, D gene, J gene, clone size, CDR3 DNA, CDR3 protein. D genes are given only for firm matches. For some rows the clone size is stated as once, few or many, or as a class when expanded; others skip it.

TRBV7-2	NA	TRBJ1-5	medium-sized	TGTGCCAGCGGGTTGCGAAACAATCAGCCCCAGCATTTT	CASGLRNNQPQHF
TRBV27	NA	TRBJ2-3	NA	TGTGCCTGCGCTACCTTTGAGGCGCCCCTCACAGATACGCAGTATTTT	CACATFEAPLTDTQYF
TRBV20-1	TRBD2	TRBJ2-7	NA	TGCAGTGCTAACTTACTAGCGGGAGGGTCCTACGAGCAGTACTTC	CSANLLAGGSYEQYF
TRBV5-4	NA	TRBJ2-7	medium-sized	TGTGCCAGCAGCTTGGGGGGTAATGGAAACTACGAGCAGTACTTC	CASSLGGNGNYEQYF
TRBV28	TRBD2	TRBJ2-1	NA	TGTGCCAGCAGTCTACGGACTAGCGGAAGCTCCTACAATGAGCAGTTCTTC	CASSLRTSGSSYNEQFF
TRBV20-1	NA	TRBJ1-6	NA	TGCAGTGCTAGAGCGCGCCCTACCGGGAGTAATTCACCCCTCCACTTT	CSARARPTGSNSPLHF
TRBV20-1	NA	TRBJ1-2	NA	TGCGCCAGGGAGGAGACTTATGGCTACACCTTC	CAREETYGYTF
TRBV7-9	NA	TRBJ1-2	many	TGTGCCAGCAGCCCGGGAGCGGGCACATCCTTCTATGGCTACACCTTC	CASSPGAGTSFYGYTF
TRBV20-1	NA	TRBJ2-7	NA	TGCAGTGCTAGGGGTAGGGGTAGGGGACTGGCCTACGAGCAGTACTTC	CSARGRGRGLAYEQYF
TRBV20-1	TRBD1	TRBJ1-5	few	TGCAGTGCTAGCCCTCGACAGGGGTGGGATCAGCCCCAGCATTTT	CSASPRQGWDQPQHF
TRBV27	TRBD1	TRBJ1-2	medium-sized	TGTGCCAGCAGTATCTCGGGACAGGGTGGCTATGGCTACACCTTC	CASSISGQGGYGYTF
TRBV11-3	NA	TRBJ1-6	NA	TGTGCCAGCAGCTTAAGCCCCAGTTCACCCCTCCACTTT	CASSLSPSSPLHF
TRBV7-2	TRBD1	TRBJ1-2	medium-sized	TGTGCCAGCAGCTCCTACCGTGGGCAGGGGGCCTTAGGCACCTTC	CASSSYRGQGALGTF
TRBV20-1	TRBD2	TRBJ2-7	NA	TGCAGTGCTAGAGAATCGGGACTAGTTCACTACGAGCAGTACTTC	CSARESGLVHYEQYF
TRBV12-3/TRBV12-4	NA	TRBJ1-5	once	TGTGCCAGCAGTTTAGGGGTTGATCAGCCCCAGCATTTT	CASSLGVDQPQHF
TRBV20-1	NA	TRBJ1-5	few	TGCAGTGCTAGAAGGGGGACCTTATATAGCAATCAGCCCCAGCATTTT	CSARRGTLYSNQPQHF
TRBV19	TRBD1	TRBJ1-2	medium-sized	TGTGCCAGTACGGAAGACAGGGCGAACTATGGCTACACCTTC	CASTEDRANYGYTF
TRBV19	NA	TRBJ1-3	medium-sized	TGTGCCAGTACCCCGCGGGCTGGAAACACCATATATTTT	CASTPRAGNTIYF
TRBV5-6	NA	TRBJ2-7	few	TGTGCCAGCAGCTTGGACCTCGGCAATCACATTTCCTACGAGCAGTACTTC	CASSLDLGNHISYEQYF
TRBV27	NA	TRBJ2-7	medium-sized	TGTGCCAGCAGTTTGTTTTGGCAGGACTCCTACGAGCAGTACTTC	CASSLFWQDSYEQYF
TRBV7-2	NA	TRBJ1-6	medium-sized	TGTGCCAGCAGCTTAGTTAGTAATTCACCCCTCCACTTT	CASSLVSNSPLHF
TRBV6-2/TRBV6-3	TRBD1	TRBJ2-3	NA	TGTGCCAGCAGCTACACAGGGGGCCGGGATACGCAGTATTTT	CASSYTGGRDTQYF
TRBV2	NA	TRBJ1-5	NA	TGTGCCAGCAACAGGGACTGGGGTCAGCCCCAGCATTTT	CASNRDWGQPQHF
TRBV11-2	TRBD1	TRBJ1-1	few	TGTGCCAGCAGCTTAGTATTTACCCCAAAACAGGGGACTGAAGCTTTCTTT	CASSLVFTPKQGTEAFF
TRBV5-1	TRBD1	TRBJ1-1	NA	TGCGCCAGCAGCCAGGGACAGTCTTTGGGGGACACTGAAGCTTTCTTT	CASSQGQSLGDTEAFF
TRBV19	TRBD1	TRBJ1-5	medium-sized	TGTGCCAGTAGTATCGACAGGGGAGAATGGAATCAGCCCCAGCATTTT	CASSIDRGEWNQPQHF
TRBV6-2/TRBV6-3	TRBD2	TRBJ2-1	many	TGTGCCAGCAGTAAAACTACTAGGACTAGCGGGAGAGACAATGAGCAGTTCTTC	CASSKTTRTSGRDNEQFF
TRBV14	NA	TRBJ1-4	few	TGTGCCAGCAGCCAAGGAGGGGGAGGTGAAAAACTGTTTTTT	CASSQGGGGEKLFF
TRBV11-1	TRBD2	TRBJ2-1	NA	TGTGCCAGCAGCAAATGGGGGACTAGTATACGACCTGGAGCTGATGAGCAGTTCTTC	CASSKWGTSIRPGADEQFF
TRBV20-1	NA	TRBJ1-4	few	TGCAGTGCTCCCGAGAGCCATGAAAAACTGTTTTTT	CSAPESHEKLFF
TRBV11-2	NA	TRBJ2-7	many	TGTGCCAGCAGCTTAGAGGCAGGGACGTACGAGCAGTACTTC	CASSLEAGTYEQYF
TRBV6-1	NA	TRBJ1-6	medium-sized	TGTGCCAGCAGTGTAGCAGGAAGCTCCTATAATTCACCCCTCCACTTT	CASSVAGSSYNSPLHF
TRBV19	NA	TRBJ1-5	NA	TGTGCCACCAGCGGGGGTCTAAGCAATCAGCCCCAGCATTTT	CATSGGLSNQPQHF
TRBV13	TRBD2	TRBJ2-1	NA	TGTGCCAGCAGCCGAACTAGCGGGAGGCCCATCCACAATGAGCAGTTCTTC	CASSRTSGRPIHNEQFF
TRBV11-2	TRBD1	TRBJ1-3	NA	TGTGCCAGCAGCTTCACGACAGGGGCTGGAAACACCATATATTTT	CASSFTTGAGNTIYF
TRBV5-5	NA	TRBJ1-1	few	TGTGCCAGCAGCTTGCGAGGACACTCCTACACTGAAGCTTTCTTT	CASSLRGHSYTEAFF
TRBV20-1	NA	TRBJ1-1	few	TGCAGTGCCCGGGGGGGGATGAACACTGAAGCTTTCTTT	CSARGGMNTEAFF
TRBV7-9	NA	TRBJ2-1	few	TGTGCCAGCAGCTTAGGACATTGGAATGAGCAGTTCTTC	CASSLGHWNEQFF
TRBV2	NA	TRBJ1-6	NA	TGTGCCAGCAGCGTACAGGGCCCTACGGATTCACCCCTCCACTTT	CASSVQGPTDSPLHF
TRBV13	TRBD2	TRBJ2-7	medium-sized	TGTGCCAGCAGCTTAGGCCGTAGCGGGCCCTCCTACGAGCAGTACTTC	CASSLGRSGPSYEQYF
TRBV7-9	NA	TRBJ1-1	medium-sized	TGTGCCAGCAGCTTAGCAGGGACTGCAAGGTCCTTCGAAGCTTTCTTT	CASSLAGTARSFEAFF
TRBV15	NA	TRBJ1-5	medium-sized	TGTGCCACCAGCAGAGTACCAAGCGGGCCCCAGCATTTT	CATSRVPSGPQHF
TRBV9	TRBD2	TRBJ2-7	NA	TGTGCCAGCAGCGCAGCGGGGGTAGGCTACGAGCAGTACTTC	CASSAAGVGYEQYF
TRBV18	TRBD1	TRBJ1-6	medium-sized	TGTGCCAGCTCACCACCCGGGACAGGGGACAATTCACCCCTCCACTTT	CASSPPGTGDNSPLHF
TRBV6-6	TRBD1	TRBJ1-5	medium-sized	TGTGCCAGCATTTCCAGGGGGCCTGGTAGTAGCAATCAGCCCCAGCATTTT	CASISRGPGSSNQPQHF
TRBV6-2/TRBV6-3	NA	TRBJ2-7	medium-sized	TGTGCCAGCTTGGGGGTCCCCTACGAGCAGTACTTC	CASLGVPYEQYF
TRBV18	NA	TRBJ2-7	medium-sized	TGTGCCAGCTCACCACTTATCGAGCAGTACTTC	CASSPLIEQYF
TRBV20-1	NA	TRBJ2-1	NA	TGCAGCTTCCAGGAGGTCCTAACCTACAATGAGCAGTTCTTC	CSFQEVLTYNEQFF
TRBV6-5	TRBD1	TRBJ2-7	many	TGTGCCAGCAGTTACGACGGGACAGTTTCCTACGAGCAGTACTTC	CASSYDGTVSYEQYF
TRBV19	NA	TRBJ1-5	few	TGTGCCAGTAGTATTGAGGGCTCCCAGCCCCAGCATTTT	CASSIEGSQPQHF
TRBV5-1	NA	TRBJ1-5	NA	TGCGCCAGCAGCTTGGGAGTGGGGATACAGCCCCAGCATTTT	CASSLGVGIQPQHF
TRBV3-1	TRBD2	TRBJ2-1	many	TGTGCCAGCAGCCAAGTGTCGGGAGGAAGAGTCATTGAGCAGTTCTTC	CASSQVSGGRVIEQFF
TRBV19	NA	TRBJ2-3	few	TGTGCCAGTAGTATAGCTCCAGAAAAAAAGCCAGATACGCAGTATTTT	CASSIAPEKKPDTQYF
TRBV28	NA	TRBJ1-6	medium-sized	TGTGCCAGCAGTTTGTTGGCGGCCAATTCACCCCTCCACTTT	CASSLLAANSPLHF
TRBV9	TRBD1	TRBJ2-1	NA	TGTGCCAGCAGACCTAACACGGGACAGAACTCCTACAATGAGCAGTTCTTC	CASRPNTGQNSYNEQFF
TRBV28	NA	TRBJ1-2	many	TGTGCCGGATACAGCTATAACTATGGCTACACCTTC	CAGYSYNYGYTF
TRBV18	TRBD1	TRBJ1-1	large	TGTGCCAGCTCACTCGTGGACAGGGGAGACACTGAAGCTTTCTTT	CASSLVDRGDTEAFF
TRBV28	NA	TRBJ2-7	medium-sized	TGTGCCAGTCGGACATCCAACGAGCAGTACTTC	CASRTSNEQYF
TRBV19	TRBD1	TRBJ2-7	NA	TGTGCCAGTACCCCAACCGGGACAGGGGGAAGCGAGCAGTACTTC	CASTPTGTGGSEQYF